This T cell receptor beta chain appears in the sequencing data of a study of beta chain features in type 1 diabetes. General study findings and limits: Lower insertion and higher deletion counts appeared at VDJ junctions in type 1 diabetes patients. For Type 1 diabetes patients, all four CD4+ subsets carried TCRB CDR3s that were moderately but significantly shorter.

Expressed TCRB transcripts were sequenced, since all the RNA that had been isolated was reverse transcribed. Only in-frame clones appear in the TCRdb table, and some are missing; sequencing was by immunoSEQ multiplex PCR. Here the sample spans about 900,000 clones, roughly a sixth being singletons. CDR3 length equals 13 residues. With 3 bases removed from V and 8 bases from J, the gap between germline ends came to 13 bases. The germline V gene has CDR1 MDHEN and CDR2 SYDVKM. As to this clone: As yet, its antigen is unknown.

This sequence was found in a woman aged 18-29 years in good health. This chain links TRBV28 with TRBJ1-2; D is unresolved. The sequenced material came from naive CD4+ T cells from blood. The CDR3 nucleotides are TGTGCCAGCAGTTTGTCCCTGCTAGTCGGCTACACCTTC. As protein: CASSLSLLVGYTF.